Below, 25 T cell receptor beta chains from the same sample are listed, as sequenced in a study of blood T cell repertoires in COVID-19. Libraries were prepared by immunoSEQ multiplex PCR; TCRdb keeps only in-frame clonotypes and omits some of them. The data hold nearly 250,000 clones, with 70% to 85% observed a single time. What was sequenced was peripheral blood. Receptor source: a woman older than 75 with acute or convalescent COVID-19.

The chain is built from TRBV6-4 and TRBJ2-3; D is possibly TRBD2 (6 bases). In germline, CDR1 is MRHNA, CDR2 SNTAGT. The CDR3 spans 14 residues. Trimming took 8 bases from V and 4 from J, leaving 16 bases between them. The CDR3 reads CASSPGVGSDTQYF. As DNA, the CDR3 is TGTGCCAGCTCTCCGGGAGTTGGGTCAGATACGCAGTATTTT.

The V gene is TRBV9, the J gene TRBJ2-7; 10 bases are shared with TRBD2. This CDR3 has 14 amino acids. CDR1 SGDLS and CDR2 YYNGEE come from the germline V gene. With V trimmed by 4 bases and J by 6 bases, 7 bases remained unmatched. The CDR3 DNA reads TGTGCCAGCAGCCGAACTAGCGGGGCGGGCGAGCAGTACTTC. Amino acids: CASSRTSGAGEQYF.

The chain joins TRBV4-1 to TRBJ1-2, with 9 nucleotides matching TRBD1. V lost 4 bases and J lost 8; bases outside the gene matches: 11. Germline V gene data show CDR1 as MGHRA and CDR2 as YSYEKL. This CDR3 is built from 15 residues. CDR3 protein: CASSLDRDRAFGYTF. CDR3 in DNA: TGCGCCAGCAGCCTAGATAGGGACAGGGCTTTCGGCTACACCTTC.

This chain uses TRBV6-5 with TRBJ1-5; 9 bases are a match to TRBD1. Trimming at V came to 8 bases and at J to 1 base, leaving 6 bases not matched to a gene. Germline-derived CDR1 and CDR2 are MNHEY and SVGAGI. This CDR3 comprises 15 residues. The CDR3 DNA follows: TGTGCCAGCGGGAGGGACAGGGAAAGCAATCAGCCCCAGCATTTT. Translating it yields CASGRDRESNQPQHF.

The V and J genes are TRBV5-6 and TRBJ1-1; D perhaps matches TRBD1 (6 bases). V shed 4 bases and J shed 4 bases, with 14 bases lying between them. The germline CDR1 and CDR2 sequences are SGHDT and YYEEEE. This CDR3 has 14 residues. CDR3 sequence: CASSVRQAVTEAFF. CDR3 coding DNA: TGTGCCAGCAGCGTACGACAGGCGGTCACTGAAGCTTTCTTT.

The chain combines TRBV4-1 with TRBJ1-6; D gene ambiguous. V was pared by 1 base and J by 6 bases, with 4 bases between. CDR1 and CDR2 (germline): MGHRA, YSYEKL. The CDR3 has 13 residues. CDR3 DNA sequence: TGCGCCAGCAGCCAAGCCCGTAATTCACCCCTCCACTTT. Protein product: CASSQARNSPLHF.

This chain links TRBV5-1 with TRBJ2-4; D possibly corresponds to TRBD1 (6 bases). CDR3 length equals 17 residues. Trimming took 7 bases from V and 5 from J, leaving 25 bases between them. Germline lookup yields CDR1 SGHRS and CDR2 YFSETQ. The DNA for the CDR3 is TGCGCCAGCTCGAGACCGGACAGCGTCCTCTACCAAAACATTCAGTACTTC. It translates to CASSRPDSVLYQNIQYF. The full variable domain, in which reference TRBV5-1 and TRBJ2-4 provide the parts outside the CDR3, is KAGVTQTPRYLIKTRGQQVTLSCSPISGHRSVSWYQQTPGQGLQFLFEYFSETQRNKGNFPGRFSGRQFSNSRSEMNVSTLELGDSALYLCASSRPDSVLYQNIQYFGAGTRLSVL.

The chain employs TRBV7-2 and TRBJ2-5; TRBD2 matches 11 bases. Unmatched junction bases numbered 16, after V lost 2 bases and J lost 5 bases. There are 19 residues in the CDR3. The germline gives CDR1 SGHTA, CDR2 FQGNSA. For the CDR3, the DNA is TGTGCCAGCAGCTTAAGGGTTAGCGGGAGGGCCGGGATGCGTGAGACCCAGTACTTC. This encodes CASSLRVSGRAGMRETQYF.

The V and J genes are TRBV10-3 and TRBJ2-5; TRBD1 aligns across 7 bases. Looked up from germline, CDR1 is ENHRY and CDR2 is SYGVKD. The V segment lost 5 bases and the J segment 1 base; nucleotides outside the gene matches: 1. The CDR3 runs to 13 residues. The CDR3 loop reads CAISRDSQETQYF. DNA of the CDR3: TGTGCCATCAGTCGGGACAGCCAAGAGACCCAGTACTTC.

This clone was found a few times. The J gene is TRBJ2-3, the V gene TRBV5-1, with D maybe TRBD2 (6 bases). Deletions cut 2 bases from V and 4 bases from J, with 14 bases between. The CDR3 runs to 15 residues. Germline assignment: CDR1 SGHRS and CDR2 YFSETQ. DNA for the CDR3: TGCGCCAGCAGCTTCCCCCTTGCGGGGTCAGATACGCAGTATTTT. It is translated as CASSFPLAGSDTQYF.

The chain joins TRBV6-6 to TRBJ2-1, with a possible D match to TRBD2 (6 bases). Trimming cost V 2 bases and J 1 base, with 9 bases left between them. Germline CDR1 reads MNHNY; CDR2 reads SVGAGI (reference sequence). CDR3 length: 15 amino acids. The CDR3 DNA follows: TGTGCCAGCAGTTACATAAGCGGGTCCTACAATGAGCAGTTCTTC. Translation: CASSYISGSYNEQFF.

The chain recombines TRBV19 with TRBJ1-1; possibly TRBD1 for D (5 bases). The CDR3 consists of 15 residues. The germline CDR1 and CDR2 sequences are LNHDA and SQIVND (reference sequence). Trimming pared 5 bases from V and 4 bases from J, leaving 17 bases between. CDR3 in amino acids: CASSSSFGGSTEAFF. The CDR3 DNA is TGTGCCAGTAGTTCTAGTTTTGGGGGGAGCACTGAAGCTTTCTTT. Full variable domain (rest looked up from reference TRBV19 and TRBJ1-1): DGGITQSPKYLFRKEGQNVTLSCEQNLNHDAMYWYRQDPGQGLRLIYYSQIVNDFQKGDIAEGYSVSREKKESFPLTVTSAQKNPTAFYLCASSSSFGGSTEAFFGQGTRLTVV.

The chain has TRBV19 and TRBJ1-4; TRBD1 matches 9 bases. Germline CDR1 and CDR2: LNHDA and SQIVND (reference sequence). J gave up 5 bases and V 6 bases, and 7 bases lay outside the gene matches. The CDR3 contains 15 residues. The CDR3 DNA follows: TGTGCCAGTAGGCAAACCGGGACAGGGAATGAAAAACTGTTTTTT. It specifies CASRQTGTGNEKLFF.

This sequence joins TRBV7-9 and TRBJ2-2; TRBD2 might be the D (6 bases). V lost 4 bases to trimming and J lost 4 bases, with 13 bases between them. CDR3 length equals 15 residues. The germline V gene has CDR1 SEHNR and CDR2 FQNEAQ (reference sequence). CDR3 coding DNA: TGTGCCAGCAGCTCACGACTAGGCCCCACCGGGGAGCTGTTTTTT. Encoded protein: CASSSRLGPTGELFF.

The V gene is TRBV3-1 (or the pseudogene TRBV3-2), the J gene TRBJ2-7, with 11 bases lining up with TRBD1. In germline, CDR1 is LGHDT, CDR2 YNNKEL (reference sequence). V was pared by 4 bases and J by 3 bases, with 2 bases of the junction left unmatched. CDR3 length: 14 amino acids. Here the CDR3 DNA reads TGTGCCAGCAGCCCCGGGACAGGGGGCTACGAGCAGTACTTC. Amino acid sequence: CASSPGTGGYEQYF.

This chain connects TRBV7-8 to TRBJ2-7; a possible D gene is TRBD2 (6 bases). The ends were cut back, 2 bases at V and 0 bases at J, with 8 bases in the middle. CDR3 size: 14 residues. Germline-derived CDR1 and CDR2 are SGHVS and FQNEAQ. The CDR3 sequence: CASSLRRDSYEQYF. Here the CDR3 DNA reads TGTGCCAGCAGCTTAAGGCGGGACTCCTACGAGCAGTACTTC.

The genes are TRBV9 and TRBJ2-1; D not resolved. Germline V gene sequence: CDR1 SGDLS, CDR2 YYNGEE. Trimming removed 0 bases from V and 6 bases from J, with 7 bases in between. The CDR3 loop spans 13 amino acids. The CDR3 nucleotides read TGTGCCAGCAGCGTAGCGAACGGCAATGAGCAGTTCTTC. This translates into CASSVANGNEQFF.

The chain joins TRBV20-1 to TRBJ2-5; D unresolved. Germline CDR1 reads DFQATT; CDR2 reads SNEGSKA (reference sequence). V was cut by 3 bases and J by 3 bases, with 11 bases left in between. The CDR3 covers 13 residues. The CDR3 loop reads CSASFRVEETQYF. DNA for the CDR3: TGCAGTGCTAGTTTCCGGGTCGAAGAGACCCAGTACTTC.

V gene TRBV15 combines with J gene TRBJ2-5; D gene unclear. The V gene lost 0 bases and the J gene lost 4 bases, with 9 bases spanning the gap. Germline values: CDR1 LNHNV, CDR2 YYDKDF (reference sequence). The CDR3 has 14 amino acids. This CDR3 reads CATSRDSLGETQYF. In DNA, the CDR3 is TGTGCCACCAGCAGAGATTCTCTCGGAGAGACCCAGTACTTC.

The genes are TRBV6-5 and TRBJ2-7; unclear D gene. The V gene's germline CDR1 is MNHEY and CDR2 SVGAGI. The CDR3 has 12 residues. The V and J ends lost 5 bases and 7 bases respectively, with 12 bases between them. The CDR3 nucleotides are TGTGCCAGCAGTCCGCCGAGAGATGAGCAGTACTTC. Its translation is CASSPPRDEQYF.

The CDR3 DNA sequence: TGCGCCAGCAGCTTGACCGGTGGCGGCCCTAGCTCCTACGAGCAGTACTTC. Protein product: CASSLTGGGPSSYEQYF. The chain links TRBV5-1 to TRBJ2-7, with no clear D. The CDR3 extends over 17 amino acids. The V end was cut by 1 base, the J end by 0 bases, with 17 bases between. The germline V gene has CDR1 SGHRS and CDR2 YFSETQ.

This clone was observed a single time. The rearrangement uses TRBV6-5 and TRBJ1-4; 12 positions agree with TRBD1. J lost 4 bases, V lost 4 bases, and 4 bases had no gene match. Germline V gene sequence: CDR1 MNHEY, CDR2 SVGAGI. The CDR3 has 16 amino acids. CDR3 region: CASSLGQGAINEKLFF. In DNA, the CDR3 is TGTGCCAGCAGTTTGGGACAGGGGGCGATTAATGAAAAACTGTTTTTT.

This chain links TRBV15 with TRBJ2-5; 10 nucleotides match TRBD2. J was trimmed by 1 base and V by 5 bases; bases with no gene match: 7. Germline CDR1 LNHNV, CDR2 YYDKDF (reference sequence). The CDR3 is 16 amino acids. CDR3 bases: TGTGCCACCAGCGCTATGACTAGCGGGCTCCAAGAGACCCAGTACTTC. Translated: CATSAMTSGLQETQYF.

The CDR3 sequence is CASSPVPPAGGGTEAFF. For the CDR3, the DNA is TGTGCCAGCTCACCAGTCCCCCCAGCAGGGGGCGGCACTGAAGCTTTCTTT. The chain is built from TRBV18 and TRBJ1-1, with TRBD1 matching 8 bases. In germline, CDR1 is KGHSH, CDR2 LQKENI. V trimming: 2 bases; J trimming: 4 bases; junction bases outside the gene matches: 12. The CDR3 totals 17 residues.

V and J are TRBV7-8 and TRBJ1-1, with 7 bases aligning to TRBD1. The CDR3 has 14 residues. The germline V gene has CDR1 SGHVS and CDR2 FQNEAQ. Losses at the gene ends were 5 bases for V and 3 bases for J; bases not matched to a gene: 6. The CDR3 bases are TGTGCCAGCAGCGGGCAGGGGGTAGACACTGAAGCTTTCTTT. This codes for CASSGQGVDTEAFF.